This T cell receptor (beta chain) was documented in a study of blood T cell repertoires in COVID-19. Study information: COVID-19 samples, acute and convalescent, were from the United States, Italy and Spain. Nucleic acid was either cDNA or gDNA, and it came from T cells, B-cell-depleted T cells, or PBMCs.

Authors' methods: It was from reference gene primer amplification that nucleated cell counts were estimated. Libraries were prepared by immunoSEQ multiplex PCR; TCRdb keeps only in-frame clonotypes and omits some of them. The D gene and trimming were derived from the DNA, and the V and J assignments and clone size from that table. The sample holds around 280,000 clones, about 90% seen once. Germline values: CDR1 MGHRA, CDR2 YSYEKL. Trimming took 4 bases from V and 5 from J; bases not matched to a gene: 13. CDR3 length: 18 amino acids. The receptor was derived from a woman aged 25 to 45 who had recovered from COVID-19. Specimen: peripheral blood. The V call is TRBV4-1, the J call TRBJ2-1, with 11 bases fitting TRBD2. The CDR3 DNA reads TGCGCCAGCAGCCTCATACCGGGACTAGCGGTGGGAGACAATGAGCAGTTCTTC. Translation: CASSLIPGLAVGDNEQFF.